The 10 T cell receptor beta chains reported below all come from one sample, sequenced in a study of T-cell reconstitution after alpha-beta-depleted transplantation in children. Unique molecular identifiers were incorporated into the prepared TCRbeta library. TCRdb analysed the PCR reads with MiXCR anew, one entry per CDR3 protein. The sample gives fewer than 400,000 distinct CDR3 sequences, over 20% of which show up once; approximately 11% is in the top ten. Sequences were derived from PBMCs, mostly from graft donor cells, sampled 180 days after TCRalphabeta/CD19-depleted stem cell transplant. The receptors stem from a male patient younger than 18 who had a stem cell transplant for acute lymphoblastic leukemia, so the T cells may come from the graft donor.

In DNA, the CDR3 is TGCGCCAGCAGCTTGCGATGGTCTCCGGTAGCATCTACCGGGGAGCTGTTTTTT. It translates to CASSLRWSPVASTGELFF. J is TRBJ2-2 and V is TRBV5-1, with no clear D. CDR1 SGHRS and CDR2 YFSETQ come from the germline V gene. CDR3 length equals 18 residues. V shed 1 base and J shed 5 bases, with 21 bases lying between them.

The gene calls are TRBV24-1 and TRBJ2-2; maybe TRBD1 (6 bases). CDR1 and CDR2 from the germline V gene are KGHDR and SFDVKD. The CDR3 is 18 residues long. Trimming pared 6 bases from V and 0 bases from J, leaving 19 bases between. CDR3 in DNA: TGTGCCACCAGTCCCTCGGGGCGACAGGCGACGAACACCGGGGAGCTGTTTTTT. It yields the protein CATSPSGRQATNTGELFF.

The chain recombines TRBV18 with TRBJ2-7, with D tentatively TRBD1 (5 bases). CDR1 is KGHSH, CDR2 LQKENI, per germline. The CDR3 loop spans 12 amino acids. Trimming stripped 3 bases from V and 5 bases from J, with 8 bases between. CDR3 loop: CASSPQGNEQYF. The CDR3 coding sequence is TGTGCCAGCTCACCGCAGGGAAACGAGCAGTACTTC.

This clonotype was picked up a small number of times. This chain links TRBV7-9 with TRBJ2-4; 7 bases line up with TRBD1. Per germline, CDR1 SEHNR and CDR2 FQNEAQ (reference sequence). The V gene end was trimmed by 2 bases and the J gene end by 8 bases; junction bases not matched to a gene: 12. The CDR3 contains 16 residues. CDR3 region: CASSLLQGVASDIQYF. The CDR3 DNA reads TGTGCCAGCAGCTTACTTCAGGGGGTAGCGTCGGACATTCAGTACTTC.

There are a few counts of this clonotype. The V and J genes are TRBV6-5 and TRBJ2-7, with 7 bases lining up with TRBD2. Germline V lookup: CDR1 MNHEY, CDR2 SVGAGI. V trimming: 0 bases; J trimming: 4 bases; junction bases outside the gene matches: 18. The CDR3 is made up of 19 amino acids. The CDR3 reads CASSYSARLAGLGGYEQYF. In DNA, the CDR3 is TGTGCCAGCAGTTACTCCGCCCGACTAGCAGGCCTAGGAGGGTACGAGCAGTACTTC.

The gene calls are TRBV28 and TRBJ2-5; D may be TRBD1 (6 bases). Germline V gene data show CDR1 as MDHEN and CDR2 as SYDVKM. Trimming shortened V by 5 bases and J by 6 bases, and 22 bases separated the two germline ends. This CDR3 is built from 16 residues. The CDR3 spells CASSLLLQGFVKTQYF. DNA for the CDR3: TGTGCCAGCAGTCTCCTTCTACAGGGTTTTGTGAAGACCCAGTACTTC.

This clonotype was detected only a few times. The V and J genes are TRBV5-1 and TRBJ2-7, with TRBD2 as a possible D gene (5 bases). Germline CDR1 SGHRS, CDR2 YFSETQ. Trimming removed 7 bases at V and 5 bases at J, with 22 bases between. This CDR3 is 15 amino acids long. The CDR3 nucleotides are TGCGCCAGCGGAAATTCACTAGGAGTATCGCACGAGCAGTACTTC. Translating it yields CASGNSLGVSHEQYF.

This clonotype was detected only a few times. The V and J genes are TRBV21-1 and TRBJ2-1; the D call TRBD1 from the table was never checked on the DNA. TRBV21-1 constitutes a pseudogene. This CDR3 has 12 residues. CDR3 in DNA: TGTGCCAGCCTTGGGGCGAATAATGAGCAGTTCTTC. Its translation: CASLGANNEQFF.

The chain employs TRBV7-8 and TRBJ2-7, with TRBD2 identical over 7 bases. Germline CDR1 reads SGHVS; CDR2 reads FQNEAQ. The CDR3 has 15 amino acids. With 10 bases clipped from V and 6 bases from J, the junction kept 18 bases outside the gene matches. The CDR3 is CATLEAAGVFGEQYF. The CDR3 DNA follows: TGTGCCACCCTGGAAGCGGCGGGAGTCTTTGGCGAGCAGTACTTC. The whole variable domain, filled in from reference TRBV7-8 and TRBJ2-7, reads GAGVSQSPRYKVAKRGQDVALRCDPISGHVSLFWYQQALGQGPEFLTYFQNEAQLDKSGLPSDRFFAERPEGSVSTLKIQRTQQEDSAVYLCATLEAAGVFGEQYFGPGTRLTVT.

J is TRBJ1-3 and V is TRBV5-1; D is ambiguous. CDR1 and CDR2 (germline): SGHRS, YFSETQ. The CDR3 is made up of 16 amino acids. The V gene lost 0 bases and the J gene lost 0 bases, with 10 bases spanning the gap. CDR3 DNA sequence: TGCGCCAGCAGCTTGGGGCAGCTCTACTCTGGAAACACCATATATTTT. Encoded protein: CASSLGQLYSGNTIYF.